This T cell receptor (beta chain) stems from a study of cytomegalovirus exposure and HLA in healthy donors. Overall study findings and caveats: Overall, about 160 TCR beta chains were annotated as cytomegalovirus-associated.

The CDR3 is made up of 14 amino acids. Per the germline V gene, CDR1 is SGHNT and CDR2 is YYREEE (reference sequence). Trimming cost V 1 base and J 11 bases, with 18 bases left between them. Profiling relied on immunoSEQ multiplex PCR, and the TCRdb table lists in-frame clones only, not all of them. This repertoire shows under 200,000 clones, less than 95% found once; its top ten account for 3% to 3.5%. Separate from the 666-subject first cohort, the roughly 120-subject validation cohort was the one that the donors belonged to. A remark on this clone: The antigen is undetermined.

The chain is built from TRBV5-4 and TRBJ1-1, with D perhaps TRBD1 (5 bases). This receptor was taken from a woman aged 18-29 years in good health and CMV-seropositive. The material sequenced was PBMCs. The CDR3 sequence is CASSLYGGEGIAFF. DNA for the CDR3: TGTGCCAGCAGCTTGTACGGGGGAGAGGGGATCGCTTTCTTT.